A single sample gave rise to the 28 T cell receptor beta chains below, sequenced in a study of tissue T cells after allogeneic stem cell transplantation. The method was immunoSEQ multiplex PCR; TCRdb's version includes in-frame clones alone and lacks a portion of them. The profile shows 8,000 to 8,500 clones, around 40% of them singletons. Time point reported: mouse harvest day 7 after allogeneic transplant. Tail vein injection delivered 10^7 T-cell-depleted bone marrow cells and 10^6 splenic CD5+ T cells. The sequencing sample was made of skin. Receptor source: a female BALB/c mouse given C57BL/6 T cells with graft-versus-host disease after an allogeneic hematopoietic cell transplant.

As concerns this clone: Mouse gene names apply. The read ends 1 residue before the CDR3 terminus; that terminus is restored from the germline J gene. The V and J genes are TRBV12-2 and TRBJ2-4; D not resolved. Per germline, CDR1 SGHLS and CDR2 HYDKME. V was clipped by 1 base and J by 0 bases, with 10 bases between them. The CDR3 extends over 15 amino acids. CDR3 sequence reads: CASSLDNPSQNTLYF. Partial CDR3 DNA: TGTGCCAGCTCTCTAGACAACCCTAGTCAAAACACCTTGTAC.

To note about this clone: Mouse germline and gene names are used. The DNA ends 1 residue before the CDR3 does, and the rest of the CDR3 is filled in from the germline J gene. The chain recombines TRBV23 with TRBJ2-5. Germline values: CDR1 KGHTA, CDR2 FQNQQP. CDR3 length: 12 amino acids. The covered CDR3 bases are TGCTCCAGCAGTCAAATACAAGACACCCAGTAC. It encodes CSSSQIQDTQY. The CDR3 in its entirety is CSSSQIQDTQYF.

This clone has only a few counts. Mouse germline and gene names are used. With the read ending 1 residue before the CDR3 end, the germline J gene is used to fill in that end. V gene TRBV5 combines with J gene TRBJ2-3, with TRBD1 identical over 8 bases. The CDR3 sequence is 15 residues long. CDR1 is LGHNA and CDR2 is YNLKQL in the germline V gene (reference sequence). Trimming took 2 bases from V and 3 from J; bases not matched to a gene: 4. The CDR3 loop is CASSQQGAGAETLYF. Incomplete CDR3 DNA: TGTGCCAGCAGCCAACAGGGGGCCGGGGCAGAAACGCTGTAT.

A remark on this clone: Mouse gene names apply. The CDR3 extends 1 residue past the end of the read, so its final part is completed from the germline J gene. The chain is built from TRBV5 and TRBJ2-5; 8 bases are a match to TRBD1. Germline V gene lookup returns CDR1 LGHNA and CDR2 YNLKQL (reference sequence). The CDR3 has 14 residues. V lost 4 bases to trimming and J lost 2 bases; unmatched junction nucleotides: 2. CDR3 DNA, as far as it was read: TGTGCCAGCAGCCCACAGGGGGTCCAAGACACCCAGTAC. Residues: CASSPQGVQDTQY. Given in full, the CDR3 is CASSPQGVQDTQYF.

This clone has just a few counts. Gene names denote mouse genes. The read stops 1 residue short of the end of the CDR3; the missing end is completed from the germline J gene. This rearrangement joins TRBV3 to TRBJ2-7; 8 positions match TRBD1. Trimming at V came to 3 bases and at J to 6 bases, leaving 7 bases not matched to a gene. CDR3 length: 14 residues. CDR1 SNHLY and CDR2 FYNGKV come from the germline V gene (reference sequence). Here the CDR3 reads CASSFQGARGEQYF. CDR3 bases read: TGTGCCAGCAGCTTTCAGGGGGCGCGGGGTGAACAGTAC.

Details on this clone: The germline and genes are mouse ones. The sequenced part of the CDR3 DNA is TGTGCCAGCTCTCTCACGGGGGGTTCTGGAAATACGCTCTAT. This gives the protein CASSLTGGSGNTLY. The full CDR3 sequence reads CASSLTGGSGNTLYF. The V and J genes are TRBV12-2 and TRBJ1-3, with TRBD1 as a possible D gene (5 bases). Sequencing ends 1 residue short of the CDR3 end; the germline J gene provides the rest. Per the germline V gene, CDR1 is SGHLS and CDR2 is HYDKME. This CDR3 spans 15 amino acids. V dropped 0 bases and J dropped 0 bases, with 8 bases sitting between them.

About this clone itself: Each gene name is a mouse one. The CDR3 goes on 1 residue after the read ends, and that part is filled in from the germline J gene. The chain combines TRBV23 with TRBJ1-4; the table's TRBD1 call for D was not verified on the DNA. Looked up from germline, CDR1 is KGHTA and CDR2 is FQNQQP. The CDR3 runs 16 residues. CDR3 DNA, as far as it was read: TGCTCCAGCAGTACCGGGACAGGGGTTTCCAACGAAAGATTATTT. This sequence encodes CSSSTGTGVSNERLF. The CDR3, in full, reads CSSSTGTGVSNERLFF.

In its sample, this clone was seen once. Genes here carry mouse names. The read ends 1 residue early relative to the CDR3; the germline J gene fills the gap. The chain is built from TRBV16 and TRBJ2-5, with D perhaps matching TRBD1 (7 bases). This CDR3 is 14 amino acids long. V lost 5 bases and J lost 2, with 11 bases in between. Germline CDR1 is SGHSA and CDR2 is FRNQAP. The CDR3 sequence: CASSPQGGQDTQYF. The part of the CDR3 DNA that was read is TGTGCAAGCAGCCCCCAGGGGGGCCAAGACACCCAGTAC.

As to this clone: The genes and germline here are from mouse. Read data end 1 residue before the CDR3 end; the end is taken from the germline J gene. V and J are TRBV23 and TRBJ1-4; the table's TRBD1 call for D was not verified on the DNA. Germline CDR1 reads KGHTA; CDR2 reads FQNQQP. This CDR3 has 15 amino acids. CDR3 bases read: TGCTCCAGCAGTCAAGGGGGACAGACCAACGAAAGATTATTT. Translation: CSSSQGGQTNERLF. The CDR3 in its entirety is CSSSQGGQTNERLFF. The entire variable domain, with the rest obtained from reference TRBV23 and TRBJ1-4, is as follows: DAAVTQKPRYLIKMKGQEAEMKCIPEKGHTAVFWYQQKQSKELKFLIYFQNQQPLDQIDMVKERFSAVCPSSSLCSLGIRTCEAEDSALYLCSSSQGGQTNERLFFGHGTKLSVL.

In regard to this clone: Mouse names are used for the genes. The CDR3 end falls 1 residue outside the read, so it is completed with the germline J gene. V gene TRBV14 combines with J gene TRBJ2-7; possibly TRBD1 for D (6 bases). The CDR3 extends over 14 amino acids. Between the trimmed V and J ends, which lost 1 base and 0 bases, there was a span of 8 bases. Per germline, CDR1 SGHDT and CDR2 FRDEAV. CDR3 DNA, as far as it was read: TGTGCCAGCAGTTTCCAGGGGAACTCCTATGAACAGTAC. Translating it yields CASSFQGNSYEQY. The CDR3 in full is CASSFQGNSYEQYF. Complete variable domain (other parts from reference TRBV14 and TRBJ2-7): EAGVTQSPRYAVLQEGQAVSFWCDPISGHDTLYWYQQPRDQGPQLLVYFRDEAVIDNSQLPSDRFSAVRPKGTNSTLKIQSAKQGDTATYLCASSFQGNSYEQYFGPGTRLTVL.

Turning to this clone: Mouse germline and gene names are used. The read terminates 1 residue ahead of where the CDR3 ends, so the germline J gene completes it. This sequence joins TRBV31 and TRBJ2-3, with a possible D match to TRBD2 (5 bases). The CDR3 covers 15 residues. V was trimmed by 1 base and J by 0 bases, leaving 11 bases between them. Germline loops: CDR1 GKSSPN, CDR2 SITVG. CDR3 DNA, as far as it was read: TGTGCCTGGAGTCCCCACTGGAGTAGTGCAGAAACGCTGTAT. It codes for CAWSPHWSSAETLY. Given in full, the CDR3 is CAWSPHWSSAETLYF.

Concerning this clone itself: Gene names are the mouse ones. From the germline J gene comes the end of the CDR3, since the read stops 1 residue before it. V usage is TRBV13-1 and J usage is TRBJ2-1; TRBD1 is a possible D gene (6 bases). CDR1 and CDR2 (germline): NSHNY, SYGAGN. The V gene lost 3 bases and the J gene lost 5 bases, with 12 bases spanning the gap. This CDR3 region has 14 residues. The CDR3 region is CASSAPRDNAEQFF. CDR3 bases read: TGTGCCAGCAGTGCCCCCCGGGACAATGCTGAGCAGTTC.

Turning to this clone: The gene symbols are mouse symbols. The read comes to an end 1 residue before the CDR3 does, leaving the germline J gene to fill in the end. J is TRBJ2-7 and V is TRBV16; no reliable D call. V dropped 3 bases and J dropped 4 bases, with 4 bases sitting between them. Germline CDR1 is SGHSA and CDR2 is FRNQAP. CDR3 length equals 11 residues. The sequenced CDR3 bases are TGTGCAAGCAGCTTTCAGTATGAACAGTAC. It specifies CASSFQYEQY. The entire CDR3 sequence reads CASSFQYEQYF.

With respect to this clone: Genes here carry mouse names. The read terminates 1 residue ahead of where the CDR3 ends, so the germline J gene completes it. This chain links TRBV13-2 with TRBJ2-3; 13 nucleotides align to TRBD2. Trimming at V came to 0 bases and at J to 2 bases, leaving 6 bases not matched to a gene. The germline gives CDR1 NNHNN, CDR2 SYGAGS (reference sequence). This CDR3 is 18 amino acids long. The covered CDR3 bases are TGTGCCAGCGGTGATGAGGGGACTGGGGGGGGCTCTGCAGAAACGCTGTAT. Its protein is CASGDEGTGGGSAETLY. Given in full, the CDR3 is CASGDEGTGGGSAETLYF.

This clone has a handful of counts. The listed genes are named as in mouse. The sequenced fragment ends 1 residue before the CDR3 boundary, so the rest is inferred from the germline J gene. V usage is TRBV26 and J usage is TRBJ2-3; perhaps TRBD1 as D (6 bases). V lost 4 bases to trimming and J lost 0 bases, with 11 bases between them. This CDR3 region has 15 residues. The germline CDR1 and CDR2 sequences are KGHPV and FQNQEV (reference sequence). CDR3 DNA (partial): TGTGCCAGCAGTCCCGGGACAACTAGTGCAGAAACGCTGTAT. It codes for CASSPGTTSAETLY. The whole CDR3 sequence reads CASSPGTTSAETLYF.

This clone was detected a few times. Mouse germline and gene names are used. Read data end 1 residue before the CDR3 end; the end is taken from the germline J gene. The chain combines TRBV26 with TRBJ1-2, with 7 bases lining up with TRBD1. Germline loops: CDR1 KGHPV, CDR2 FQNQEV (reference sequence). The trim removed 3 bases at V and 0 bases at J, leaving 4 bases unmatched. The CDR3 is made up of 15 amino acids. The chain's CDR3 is CASSLQGIANSDYTF. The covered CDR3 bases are TGTGCCAGCAGTCTACAGGGGATTGCAAACTCCGACTACACC.

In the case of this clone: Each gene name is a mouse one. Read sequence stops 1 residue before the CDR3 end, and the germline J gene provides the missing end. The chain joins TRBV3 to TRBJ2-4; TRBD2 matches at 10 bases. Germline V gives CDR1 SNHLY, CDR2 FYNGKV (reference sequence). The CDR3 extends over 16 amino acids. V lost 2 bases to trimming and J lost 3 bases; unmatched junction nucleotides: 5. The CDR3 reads CASSLFWGGRQNTLYF. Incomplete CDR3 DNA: TGTGCCAGCAGCTTATTCTGGGGGGGCAGGCAAAACACCTTGTAC.

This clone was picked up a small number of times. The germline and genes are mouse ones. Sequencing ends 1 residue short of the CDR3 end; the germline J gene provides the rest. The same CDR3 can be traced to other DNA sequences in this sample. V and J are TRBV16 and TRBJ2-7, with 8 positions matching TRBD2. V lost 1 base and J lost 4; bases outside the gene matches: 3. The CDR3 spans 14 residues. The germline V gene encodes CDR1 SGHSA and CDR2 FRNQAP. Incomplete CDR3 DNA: TGTGCAAGCAGCTTAGGAGACTGGGGTTATGAACAGTAC. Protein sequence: CASSLGDWGYEQY. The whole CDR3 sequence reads CASSLGDWGYEQYF.

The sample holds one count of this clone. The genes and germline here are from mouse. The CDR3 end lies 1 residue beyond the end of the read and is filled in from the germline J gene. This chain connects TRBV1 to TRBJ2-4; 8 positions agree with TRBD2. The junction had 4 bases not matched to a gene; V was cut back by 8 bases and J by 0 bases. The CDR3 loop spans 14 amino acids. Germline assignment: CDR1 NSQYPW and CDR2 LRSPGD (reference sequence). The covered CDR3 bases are TGCACCTGCCGGACTGGGCCTAGTCAAAACACCTTGTAC. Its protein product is CTCRTGPSQNTLY. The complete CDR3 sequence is CTCRTGPSQNTLYF.

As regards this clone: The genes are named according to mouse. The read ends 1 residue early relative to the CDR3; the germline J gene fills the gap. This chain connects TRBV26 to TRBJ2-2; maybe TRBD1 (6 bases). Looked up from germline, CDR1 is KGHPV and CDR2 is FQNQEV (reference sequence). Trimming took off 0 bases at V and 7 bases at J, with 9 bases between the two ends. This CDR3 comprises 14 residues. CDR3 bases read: TGTGCCAGCAGTCTGTCTCAGGGGAGCGGGCAGCTCTAC. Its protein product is CASSLSQGSGQLY. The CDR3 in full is CASSLSQGSGQLYF.

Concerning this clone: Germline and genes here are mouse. This CDR3 reads CASSFSNTEVFF. The CDR3 DNA, read in part, is TGTGCCAGCAGTTTTTCAAACACAGAAGTCTTC. The chain is built from TRBV15 and TRBJ1-1, with D hard to call. Read sequence stops 1 residue before the CDR3 end, and the germline J gene provides the missing end. The length of the CDR3 is 12 residues. Trimming took off 3 bases at V and 0 bases at J, with 2 bases between the two ends. The germline V gene has CDR1 SGHND and CDR2 FRSKSL.

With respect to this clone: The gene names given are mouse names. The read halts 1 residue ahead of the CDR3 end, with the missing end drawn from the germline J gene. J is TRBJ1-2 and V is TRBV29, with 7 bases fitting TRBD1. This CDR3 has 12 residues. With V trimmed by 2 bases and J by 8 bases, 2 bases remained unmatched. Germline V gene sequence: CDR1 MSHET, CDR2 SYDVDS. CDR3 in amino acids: CASSLQGGDYTF. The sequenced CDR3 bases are TGTGCTAGCAGTTTACAGGGGGGAGACTACACC.

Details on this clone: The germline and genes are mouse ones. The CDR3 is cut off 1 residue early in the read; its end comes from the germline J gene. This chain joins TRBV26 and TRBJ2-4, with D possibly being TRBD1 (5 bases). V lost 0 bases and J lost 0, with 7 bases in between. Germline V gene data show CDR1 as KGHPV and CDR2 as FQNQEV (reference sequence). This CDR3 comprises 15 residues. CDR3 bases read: TGTGCCAGCAGTCTGTCCACAGGTAGTCAAAACACCTTGTAC. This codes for CASSLSTGSQNTLY. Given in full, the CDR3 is CASSLSTGSQNTLYF. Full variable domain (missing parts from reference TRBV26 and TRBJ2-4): NSKVIQTPRYLVKGQGQKAKMRCIPEKGHPVVFWYQQNKNNEFKFLINFQNQEVLQQIDMTEKRFSAECPSNSPCSLEIQSSEAGDSALYLCASSLSTGSQNTLYFGAGTRLSVL.

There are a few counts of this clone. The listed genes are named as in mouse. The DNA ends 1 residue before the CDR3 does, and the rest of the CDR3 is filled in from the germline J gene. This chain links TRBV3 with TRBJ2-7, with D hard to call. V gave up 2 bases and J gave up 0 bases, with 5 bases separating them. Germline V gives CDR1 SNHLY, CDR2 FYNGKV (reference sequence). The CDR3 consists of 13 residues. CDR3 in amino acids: CASSLQDSYEQYF. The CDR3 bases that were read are TGTGCCAGCAGCTTACAGGACTCCTATGAACAGTAC.

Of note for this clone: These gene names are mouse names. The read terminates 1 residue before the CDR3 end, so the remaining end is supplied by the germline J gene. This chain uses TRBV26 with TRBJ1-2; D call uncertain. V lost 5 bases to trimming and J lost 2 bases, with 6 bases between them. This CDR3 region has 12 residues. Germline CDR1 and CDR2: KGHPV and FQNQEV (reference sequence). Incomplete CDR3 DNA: TGTGCCAGCAGTTACACTAACTCCGACTACACC. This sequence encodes CASSYTNSDYT. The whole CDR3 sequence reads CASSYTNSDYTF.

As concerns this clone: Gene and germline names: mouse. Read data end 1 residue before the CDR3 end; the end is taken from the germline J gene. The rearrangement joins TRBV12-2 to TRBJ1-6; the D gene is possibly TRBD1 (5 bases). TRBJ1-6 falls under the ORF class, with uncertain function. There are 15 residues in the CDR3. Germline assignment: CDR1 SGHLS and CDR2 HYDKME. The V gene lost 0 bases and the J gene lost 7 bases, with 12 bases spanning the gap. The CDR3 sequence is CASSLAPGRNSPLYF. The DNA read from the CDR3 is TGTGCCAGCTCTCTCGCGCCAGGGAGGAATTCGCCCCTCTAC.

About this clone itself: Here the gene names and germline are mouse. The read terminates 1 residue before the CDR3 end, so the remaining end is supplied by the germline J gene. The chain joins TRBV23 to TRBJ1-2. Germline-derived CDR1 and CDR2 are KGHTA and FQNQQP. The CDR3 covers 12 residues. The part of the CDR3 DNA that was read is TGCTCCAGCAGTCAAGGAAACTCCGACTACACC. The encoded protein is CSSSQGNSDYT. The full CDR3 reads CSSSQGNSDYTF.

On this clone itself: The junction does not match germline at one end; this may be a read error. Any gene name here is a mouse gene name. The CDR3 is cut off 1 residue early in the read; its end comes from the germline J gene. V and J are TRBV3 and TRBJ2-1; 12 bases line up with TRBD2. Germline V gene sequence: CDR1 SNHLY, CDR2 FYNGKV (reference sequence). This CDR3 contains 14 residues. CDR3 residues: CASSFDWGGAGQFF. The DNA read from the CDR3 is TGTGCCAGCAGCTTCGACTGGGGGGGCGCTGGGCAGTTC. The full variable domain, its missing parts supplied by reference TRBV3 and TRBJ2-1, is GPKVLQIPSHQIIDMGQMVTLNCDPVSNHLYFYWYKQILGQQMEFLVNFYNGKVMEKSKLFKDQFSVERPDGSYFTLKIQPTALEDSAVYFCASSFDWGGAGQFFGPGTRLTVL.